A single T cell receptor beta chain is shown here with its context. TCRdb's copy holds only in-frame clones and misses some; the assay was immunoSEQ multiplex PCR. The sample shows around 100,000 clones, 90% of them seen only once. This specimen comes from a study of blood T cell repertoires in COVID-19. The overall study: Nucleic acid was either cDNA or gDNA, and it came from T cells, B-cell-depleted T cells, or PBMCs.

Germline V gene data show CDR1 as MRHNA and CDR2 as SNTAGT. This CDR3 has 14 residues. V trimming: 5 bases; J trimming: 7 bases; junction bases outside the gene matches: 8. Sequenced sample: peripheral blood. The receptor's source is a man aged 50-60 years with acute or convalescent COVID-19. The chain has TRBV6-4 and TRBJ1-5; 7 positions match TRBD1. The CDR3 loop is CASSTRAGGQPQHF. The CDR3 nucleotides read TGTGCCAGCAGTACGAGGGCAGGGGGGCAGCCCCAGCATTTT.